These 10 T cell receptor beta chains were sequenced from one sample in a study of T-cell reconstitution after alpha-beta-depleted transplantation in children. It was with unique molecular identifiers that the TCRbeta library was prepared. TCRdb processed the PCR reads anew with MiXCR; each CDR3 protein has one entry. Counted here are about 980,000 distinct CDR3 sequences, around 30% occurring once; the ten biggest clones make up over 25%. Sequenced here: PBMCs, mostly from graft donor cells, sampled 360 days after TCRalphabeta/CD19-depleted stem cell transplant. The origin of the receptors is a boy in the first two years of life who had a stem cell transplant for SCID, so the T cells may come from the graft donor.

The chain recombines TRBV20-1 with TRBJ2-1; 8 bases align to TRBD2. CDR3 length: 14 residues. V was clipped by 6 bases and J by 4 bases; unmatched bases: 8. Germline values: CDR1 DFQATT, CDR2 SNEGSKA (reference sequence). This CDR3 reads CSAGGGKVYNEQFF. Here the CDR3 DNA reads TGCAGTGCCGGCGGGGGGAAGGTATACAATGAGCAGTTCTTC.

This clonotype was recorded many times. This sequence joins TRBV7-8 and TRBJ2-5, with D perhaps TRBD2 (5 bases). Germline CDR1 and CDR2: SGHVS and FQNEAQ. V was cut by 5 bases and J by 3 bases, with 13 bases left in between. The length of the CDR3 is 14 residues. CDR3: CASSPRTREETQYF. CDR3 DNA: TGTGCCAGCAGCCCCCGGACTCGTGAAGAGACCCAGTACTTC.

The chain combines TRBV29-1 with TRBJ2-3, with D maybe TRBD2 (6 bases). The CDR3 runs to 15 residues. V gave up 0 bases and J gave up 2 bases, with 12 bases separating them. From germline, CDR1 is SQVTM and CDR2 ANQGSEA. The CDR3 here is CSVEEEGLITDTQYF. The CDR3 DNA reads TGCAGCGTTGAAGAGGAGGGCTTGATCACAGATACGCAGTATTTT.

This chain joins TRBV27 and TRBJ1-5; D is ambiguous. The V and J ends lost 5 bases and 7 bases respectively, with 18 bases between them. There are 15 residues in the CDR3. CDR1 and CDR2 from the germline V gene are MNHEY and SMNVEV (reference sequence). CDR3 amino acids: CASSTSSGPSQPQHF. The CDR3 DNA follows: TGTGCCAGCAGTACTAGTTCTGGTCCTTCGCAGCCCCAGCATTTT.

With respect to this clonotype: At one end the junction does not follow the germline gene, possibly because of a read error. V is TRBV12-3 or TRBV12-4 and J is TRBJ2-5; no clear D gene. The CDR3 is made up of 15 amino acids. The CDR3 sequence: CASSFARTPQGTQYF. The CDR3 nucleotides read TGTGCCAGCAGCTTCGCCCGGACGCCGCAAGGGACCCAGTACTTC.

The chain joins TRBV24-1 to TRBJ2-1; D perhaps matches TRBD1 (6 bases). V was shortened by 3 bases and J by 0 bases, with 8 bases between the two germline ends. CDR1 KGHDR and CDR2 SFDVKD come from the germline V gene. The CDR3 sequence is 15 residues long. The CDR3 is CATSDRTVSYNEQFF. The CDR3 DNA sequence: TGTGCCACCAGTGATCGGACAGTCTCCTACAATGAGCAGTTCTTC.

The sample holds a few counts of this clonotype. The chain joins TRBV11-2 to TRBJ2-2; 8 nucleotides agree with TRBD2. CDR3 length: 15 amino acids. Germline V gene sequence: CDR1 SGHAT, CDR2 FQNNGV. V trimming: 5 bases; J trimming: 4 bases; junction bases outside the gene matches: 6. CDR3 region: CASSQAGARTGELFF. The CDR3, as DNA: TGTGCCAGCAGCCAAGCGGGGGCTCGCACCGGGGAGCTGTTTTTT.

The sample holds a few counts of this clonotype. The gene calls are TRBV28 and TRBJ2-1; 12 nucleotides agree with TRBD2. V dropped 4 bases and J dropped 4; count of bases not matched to a gene: 14. CDR1 and CDR2 (germline): MDHEN, SYDVKM. The CDR3 is made up of 19 amino acids. CDR3 amino acids: CASSSASSGGARWYNEQFF. DNA of the CDR3: TGTGCCAGCAGTTCCGCCTCTAGCGGGGGGGCCCGATGGTACAATGAGCAGTTCTTC.

This clonotype was seen more than once but under ten times. This chain links TRBV9 with TRBJ2-3; TRBD1 aligns across 7 bases. CDR3 length: 19 residues. The V gene's germline CDR1 is SGDLS and CDR2 YYNGEE. J was trimmed by 3 bases and V by 3 bases; bases with no gene match: 19. The CDR3: CASSAEGATGELGTDTQYF. The DNA of the CDR3 is TGTGCCAGCAGCGCAGAAGGCGCAACAGGGGAATTAGGAACAGATACGCAGTATTTT.

The rearrangement uses TRBV6-2 or TRBV6-3 and TRBJ2-3; 11 nucleotides align to TRBD2. With V trimmed by 6 bases and J by 2 bases, 10 bases remained unmatched. The CDR3 consists of 17 residues. Per the germline V gene, CDR1 is MNHEY and CDR2 is SVGEGT. CDR3 sequence: CASSYRSSGGYTDTQYF. CDR3 nucleotide sequence: TGTGCCAGCAGCTACAGGTCTAGCGGGGGGTACACAGATACGCAGTATTTT.